This T cell receptor beta chain was identified in a study of molecular identifiers for immune sequencing clone quantification. Study outcomes and limitations: More than 97% of effector molecules, versus under 1% of naive-cell molecules, belonged to clones above 20 RNA copies.

TCRdb ran MiXCR on the PCR reads and lists one entry per CDR3 protein. The sample lists 65,000 or so distinct CDR3 sequences; approximately 17% were seen once. V was clipped by 0 bases and J by 7 bases, with 16 bases between them. The germline V gene has CDR1 MGHRA and CDR2 YSYEKL. There are 16 residues in the CDR3. This clonotype was observed a few times. The antigen remains unidentified. The V gene is TRBV4-1, the J gene TRBJ2-1; the D gene is possibly TRBD2 (6 bases). The source of this sequence is a human donor in good health. Some libraries in this study had Jurkat cell RNA spiked in. Material for sequencing was naive CD8+ T cells from blood, with Jurkat cell RNA spiked in. Described subset: FACS-sorted CD8+CD4-CCR7+CD45RA+ naive T cells. The CDR3: CASSQDLALGENEQFF. The CDR3 region has the DNA TGCGCCAGCAGCCAAGATCTAGCGTTGGGGGAAAATGAGCAGTTCTTC.